Following are 2 T cell receptor beta chains from one sample sequenced in a study of CD8 T cells in ankylosing spondylitis listed by TCRdb under 2017. Study-wide conclusions, independent of this receptor: A TCR beta motif of fewer than 10 highly homologous amino acid variants appeared characteristic of blood from ankylosing spondylitis patients.

Their specific antigens are unknown. Library construction relied on 5' RACE. The sample was run on an Illumina HiSeq 2500. The raw public reads went through TCRdb reprocessing: fastp at Q25, MiXCR clone calling, in-frame beta chains kept. Here each entry gathers all rows of one CDR3 protein and keeps the most common genes and DNA. A total of 500,000 to 650,000 distinct CDR3 sequences appear in this sample, roughly 5.2% of them only once. The ten top clones hold approximately 3.5% of the sample. Sequenced material: blood, either unsorted or a sorted T cell fraction (not recorded which). These receptor sequences come from a male donor with ankylosing spondylitis.

This clonotype has only a few counts. The V call is TRBV18, the J call TRBJ1-2, with TRBD1 identical over 7 bases. Germline loops: CDR1 KGHSH, CDR2 LQKENI. There are 15 residues in the CDR3. The ends lost 4 bases at V and 5 bases at J; junction bases unmatched: 10. The CDR3 protein is CASSLDQGDRYGYTF. DNA of the CDR3: TGTGCCAGCTCACTGGACCAGGGGGATCGTTATGGCTACACCTTC.

This clonotype has at least ten counts. This sequence joins TRBV5-1 and TRBJ2-2; D remains unclear. Trimming left V 4 bases short and J 7 bases short, with 11 bases between. Germline lookup yields CDR1 SGHRS and CDR2 YFSETQ. The CDR3 has 13 amino acids. CDR3 DNA: TGCGCCAGCAGCCTCGACCCTAACGGGGAGCTGTTTTTT. It translates to CASSLDPNGELFF. The variable domain in full, completed from reference TRBV5-1 and TRBJ2-2, reads KAGVTQTPRYLIKTRGQQVTLSCSPISGHRSVSWYQQTPGQGLQFLFEYFSETQRNKGNFPGRFSGRQFSNSRSEMNVSTLELGDSALYLCASSLDPNGELFFGEGSRLTVL.